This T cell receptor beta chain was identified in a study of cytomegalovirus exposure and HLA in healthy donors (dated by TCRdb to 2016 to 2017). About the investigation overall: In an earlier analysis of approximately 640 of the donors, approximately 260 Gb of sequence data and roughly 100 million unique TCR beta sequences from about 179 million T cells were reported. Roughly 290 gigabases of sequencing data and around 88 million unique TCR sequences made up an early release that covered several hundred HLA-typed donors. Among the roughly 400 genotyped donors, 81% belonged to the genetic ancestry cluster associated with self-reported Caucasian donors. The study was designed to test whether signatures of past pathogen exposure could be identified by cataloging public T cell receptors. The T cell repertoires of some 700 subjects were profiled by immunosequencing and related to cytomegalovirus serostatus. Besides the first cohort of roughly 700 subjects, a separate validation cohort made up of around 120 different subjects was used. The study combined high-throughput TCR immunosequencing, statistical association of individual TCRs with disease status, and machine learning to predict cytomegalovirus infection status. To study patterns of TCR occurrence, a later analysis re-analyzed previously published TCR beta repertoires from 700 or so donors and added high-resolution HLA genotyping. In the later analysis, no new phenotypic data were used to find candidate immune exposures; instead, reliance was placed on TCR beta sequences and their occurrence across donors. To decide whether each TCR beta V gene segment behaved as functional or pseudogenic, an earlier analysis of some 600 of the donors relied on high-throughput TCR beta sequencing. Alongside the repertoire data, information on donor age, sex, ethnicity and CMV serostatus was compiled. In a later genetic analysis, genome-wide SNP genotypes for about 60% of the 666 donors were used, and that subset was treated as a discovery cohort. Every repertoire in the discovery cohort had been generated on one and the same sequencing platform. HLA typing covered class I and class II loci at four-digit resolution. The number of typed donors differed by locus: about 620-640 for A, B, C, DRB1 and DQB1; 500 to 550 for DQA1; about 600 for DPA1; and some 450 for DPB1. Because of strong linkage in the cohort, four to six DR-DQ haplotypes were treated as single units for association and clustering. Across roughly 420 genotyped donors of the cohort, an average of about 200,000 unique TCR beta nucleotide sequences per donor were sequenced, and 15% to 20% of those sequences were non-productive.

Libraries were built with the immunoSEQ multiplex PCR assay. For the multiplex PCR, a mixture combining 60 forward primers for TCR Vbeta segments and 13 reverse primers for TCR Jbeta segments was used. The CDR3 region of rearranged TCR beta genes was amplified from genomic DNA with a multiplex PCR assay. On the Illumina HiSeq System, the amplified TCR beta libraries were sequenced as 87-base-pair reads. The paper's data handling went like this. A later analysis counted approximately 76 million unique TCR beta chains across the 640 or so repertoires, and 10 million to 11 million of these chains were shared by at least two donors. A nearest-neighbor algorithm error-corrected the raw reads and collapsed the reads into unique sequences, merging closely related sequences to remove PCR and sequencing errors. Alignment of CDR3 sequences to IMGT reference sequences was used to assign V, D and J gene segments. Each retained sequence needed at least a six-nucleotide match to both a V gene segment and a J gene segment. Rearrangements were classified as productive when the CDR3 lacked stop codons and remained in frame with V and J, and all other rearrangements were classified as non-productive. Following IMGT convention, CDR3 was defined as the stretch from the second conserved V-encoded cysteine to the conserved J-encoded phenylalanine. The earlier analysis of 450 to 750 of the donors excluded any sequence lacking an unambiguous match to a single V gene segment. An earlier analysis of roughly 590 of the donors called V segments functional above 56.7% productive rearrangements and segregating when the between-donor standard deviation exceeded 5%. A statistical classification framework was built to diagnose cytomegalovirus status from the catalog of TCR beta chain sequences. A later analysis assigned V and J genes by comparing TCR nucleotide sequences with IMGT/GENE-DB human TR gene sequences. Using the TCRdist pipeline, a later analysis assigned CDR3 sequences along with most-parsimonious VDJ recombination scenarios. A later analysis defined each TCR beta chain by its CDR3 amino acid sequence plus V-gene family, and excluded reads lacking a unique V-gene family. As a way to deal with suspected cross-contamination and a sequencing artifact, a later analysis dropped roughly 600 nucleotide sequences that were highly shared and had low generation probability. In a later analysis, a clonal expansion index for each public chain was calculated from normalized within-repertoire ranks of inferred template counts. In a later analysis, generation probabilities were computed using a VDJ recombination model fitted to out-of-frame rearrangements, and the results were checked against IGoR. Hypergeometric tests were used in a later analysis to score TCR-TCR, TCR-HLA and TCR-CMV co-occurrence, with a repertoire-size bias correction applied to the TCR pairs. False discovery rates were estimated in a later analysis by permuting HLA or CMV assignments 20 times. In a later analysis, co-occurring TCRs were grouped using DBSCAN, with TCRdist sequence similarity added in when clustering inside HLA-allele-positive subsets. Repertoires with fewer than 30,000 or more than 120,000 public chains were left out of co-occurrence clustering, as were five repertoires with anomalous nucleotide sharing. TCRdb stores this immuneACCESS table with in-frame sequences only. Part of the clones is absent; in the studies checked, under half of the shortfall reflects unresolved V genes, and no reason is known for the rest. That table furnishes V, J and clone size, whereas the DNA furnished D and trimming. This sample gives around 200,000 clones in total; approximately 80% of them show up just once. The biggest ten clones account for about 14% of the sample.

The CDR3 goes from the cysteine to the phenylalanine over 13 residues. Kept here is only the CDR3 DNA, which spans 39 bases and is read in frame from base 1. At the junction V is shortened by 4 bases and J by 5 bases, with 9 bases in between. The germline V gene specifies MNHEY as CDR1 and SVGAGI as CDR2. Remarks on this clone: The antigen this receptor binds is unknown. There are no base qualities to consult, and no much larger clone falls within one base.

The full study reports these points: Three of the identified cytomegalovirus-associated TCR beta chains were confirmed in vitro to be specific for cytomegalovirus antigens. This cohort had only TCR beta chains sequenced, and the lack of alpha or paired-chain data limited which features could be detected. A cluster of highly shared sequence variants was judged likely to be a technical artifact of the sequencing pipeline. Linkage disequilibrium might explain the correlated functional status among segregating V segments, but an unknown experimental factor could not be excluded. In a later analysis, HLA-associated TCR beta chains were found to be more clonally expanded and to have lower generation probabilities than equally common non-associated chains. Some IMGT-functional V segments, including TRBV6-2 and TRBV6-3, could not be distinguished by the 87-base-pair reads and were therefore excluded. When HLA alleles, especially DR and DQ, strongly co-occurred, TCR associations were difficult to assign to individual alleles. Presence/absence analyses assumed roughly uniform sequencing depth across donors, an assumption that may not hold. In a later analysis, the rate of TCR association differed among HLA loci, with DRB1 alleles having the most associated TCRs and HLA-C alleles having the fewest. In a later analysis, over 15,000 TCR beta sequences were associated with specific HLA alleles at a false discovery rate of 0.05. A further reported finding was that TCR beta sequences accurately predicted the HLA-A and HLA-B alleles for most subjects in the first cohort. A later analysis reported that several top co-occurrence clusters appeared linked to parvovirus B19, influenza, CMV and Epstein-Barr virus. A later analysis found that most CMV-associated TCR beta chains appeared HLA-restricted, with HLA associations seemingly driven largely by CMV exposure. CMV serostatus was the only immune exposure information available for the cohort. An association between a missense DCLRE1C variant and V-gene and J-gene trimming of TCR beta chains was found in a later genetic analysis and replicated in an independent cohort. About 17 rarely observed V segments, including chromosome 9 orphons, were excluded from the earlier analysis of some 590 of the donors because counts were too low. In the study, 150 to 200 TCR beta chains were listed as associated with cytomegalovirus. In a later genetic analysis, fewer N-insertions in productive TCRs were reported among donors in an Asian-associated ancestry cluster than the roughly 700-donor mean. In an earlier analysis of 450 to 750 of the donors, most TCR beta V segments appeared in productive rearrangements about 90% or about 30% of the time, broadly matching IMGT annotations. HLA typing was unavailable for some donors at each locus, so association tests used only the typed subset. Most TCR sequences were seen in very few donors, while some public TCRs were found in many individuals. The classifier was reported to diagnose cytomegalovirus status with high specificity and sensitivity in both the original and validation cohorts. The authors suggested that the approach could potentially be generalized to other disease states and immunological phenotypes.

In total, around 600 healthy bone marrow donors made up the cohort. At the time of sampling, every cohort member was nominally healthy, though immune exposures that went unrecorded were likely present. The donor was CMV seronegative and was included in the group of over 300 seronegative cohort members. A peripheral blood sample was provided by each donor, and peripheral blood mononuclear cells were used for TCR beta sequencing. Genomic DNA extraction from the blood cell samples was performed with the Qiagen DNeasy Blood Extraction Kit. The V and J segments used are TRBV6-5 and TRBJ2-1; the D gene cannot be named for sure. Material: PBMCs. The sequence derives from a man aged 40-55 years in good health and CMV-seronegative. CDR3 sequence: CASSSPLDNEQFF. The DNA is TGTGCCAGCAGTTCGCCACTTGACAATGAGCAGTTCTTC.